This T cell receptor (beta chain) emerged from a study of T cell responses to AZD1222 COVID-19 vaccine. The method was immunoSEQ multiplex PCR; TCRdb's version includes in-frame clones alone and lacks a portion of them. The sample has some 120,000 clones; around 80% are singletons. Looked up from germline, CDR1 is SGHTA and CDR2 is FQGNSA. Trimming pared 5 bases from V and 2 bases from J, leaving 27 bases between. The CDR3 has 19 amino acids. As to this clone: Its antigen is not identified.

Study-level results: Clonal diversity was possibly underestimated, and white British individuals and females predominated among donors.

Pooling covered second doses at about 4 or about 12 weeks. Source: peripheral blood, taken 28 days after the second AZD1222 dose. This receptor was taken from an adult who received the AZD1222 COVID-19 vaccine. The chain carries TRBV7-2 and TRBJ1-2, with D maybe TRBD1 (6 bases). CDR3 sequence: CASSDSRPGQPYLNYGYTF. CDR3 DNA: TGTGCCAGCAGCGATTCAAGGCCCGGACAGCCTTATTTAAACTATGGCTACACCTTC.